This passage covers 23 T cell receptor beta chains from one sample sequenced in a study of T cells in Graves' hyperthyroidism and ophthalmopathy. Researchers amplified the TCR beta CDR3 regions from RNA transcripts. RT-PCR in the first round (using the HTBI primer set) targeted the TCR CDR3. TCRdb itself ran the multiplex PCR reads through MiXCR, one entry per CDR3 protein. The table has over 650,000 distinct CDR3 sequences, approximately 16% seen once. Source material: blood. These receptors were taken from a man younger than 30 with Graves' hyperthyroidism.

Only a few counts were recorded for this clonotype. V and J are TRBV3-1 and TRBJ2-7; 10 bases fit TRBD1. The CDR3 runs 15 residues. Germline loops: CDR1 LGHDT, CDR2 YNNKEL (reference sequence). The V segment lost 4 bases and the J segment 4 bases; nucleotides outside the gene matches: 7. CDR3 coding DNA: TGTGCCAGCAGCCGTTCCCGGACAGGGGGTTACGAGCAGTACTTC. Residues: CASSRSRTGGYEQYF.

This clonotype came up a few times. The chain uses TRBV28 and TRBJ1-2; D is unresolved. This CDR3 has 12 residues. Trimming pared 3 bases from V and 5 bases from J, leaving 7 bases between. CDR1 is MDHEN and CDR2 is SYDVKM in the germline V gene. CDR3 protein: CASSFLRYGYTF. CDR3 coding DNA: TGTGCCAGCAGTTTTCTTCGGTATGGCTACACCTTC.

A single count supports this clonotype. The chain combines TRBV30 with TRBJ2-1; TRBD1 matches 8 bases. With V trimmed by 2 bases and J by 2 bases, 5 bases remained unmatched. Per the germline V gene, CDR1 is GTSNPN and CDR2 is SVGIG (reference sequence). The CDR3 is 15 residues long. This CDR3 is CAWSLTGEAYNEQFF. DNA of the CDR3: TGTGCCTGGAGTCTGACAGGGGAAGCCTACAATGAGCAGTTCTTC.

This clonotype has ten or more counts. This chain connects TRBV18 to TRBJ2-3, with D possibly matching TRBD2 (5 bases). The germline V gene has CDR1 KGHSH and CDR2 LQKENI. The CDR3 length is 16 residues. Trimming pared 0 bases from V and 3 bases from J, leaving 13 bases between. The CDR3 bases are TGTGCCAGCTCACCACCCGGGCCTTCGGGGACAGATACGCAGTATTTT. It yields the protein CASSPPGPSGTDTQYF.

This clonotype was counted between two and nine times. This chain links TRBV6-2 or TRBV6-3 with TRBJ1-5; a weak D match, TRBD1 (5 bases). This CDR3 contains 16 residues. The V gene's germline CDR1 is MNHEY and CDR2 SVGEGT. V lost 0 bases to trimming and J lost 3 bases, with 12 bases between them. This chain's CDR3 is CASSYSGQGYNQPQHF. CDR3 in DNA: TGTGCCAGCAGTTACTCGGGGCAGGGTTACAATCAGCCCCAGCATTTT.

The V and J genes are TRBV7-9 and TRBJ2-2; TRBD1 might be the D (6 bases). The CDR3 sequence is 15 residues long. From germline, CDR1 is SEHNR and CDR2 FQNEAQ (reference sequence). Trimming removed 5 bases from V and 2 bases from J, with 12 bases in between. The CDR3 here is CASSLGTSNTGELFF. The CDR3 DNA follows: TGTGCCAGCAGCCTTGGGACAAGTAACACCGGGGAGCTGTTTTTT.

This CDR3 reads CSVEEEDTIQYF. The CDR3 bases are TGCAGCGTTGAAGAAGAGGACACCATTCAGTACTTC. V is TRBV29-1 and J is TRBJ2-4; a possible D gene is TRBD1 (5 bases). CDR1 is SQVTM and CDR2 is ANQGSEA in the germline V gene. The CDR3 extends over 12 amino acids. The ends were cut back, 0 bases at V and 9 bases at J, with 9 bases in the middle.

In its sample, this clonotype was seen many times. V and J are TRBV5-1 and TRBJ2-1; D is unclear. CDR3 size: 12 residues. Trimming removed 4 bases from V and 7 bases from J, with 9 bases in between. The germline gives CDR1 SGHRS, CDR2 YFSETQ. For the CDR3, the DNA is TGCGCCAGCAGCCGACTGGGGAATGAGCAGTTCTTC. Protein sequence: CASSRLGNEQFF.

This clonotype was seen ten or more times. The rearrangement links TRBV7-3 to TRBJ1-1; maybe TRBD1 (5 bases). Trimming left V 6 bases short and J 3 bases short, with 14 bases between. CDR1 is SGHTA and CDR2 is FQGTGA in the germline V gene. This CDR3 region has 14 residues. The CDR3 is CASRTGPRDTEAFF. In DNA form, the CDR3 reads TGTGCCAGCAGAACAGGACCGCGGGACACTGAAGCTTTCTTT. The complete variable domain, with remaining parts taken from reference TRBV7-3 and TRBJ1-1, reads GAGVSQTPSNKVTEKGKYVELRCDPISGHTALYWYRQSLGQGPEFLIYFQGTGAADDSGLPNDRFFAVRPEGSVSTLKIQRTERGDSAVYLCASRTGPRDTEAFFGQGTRLTVV.

This clonotype appeared a few times. This chain joins TRBV6-1 and TRBJ2-1; possibly TRBD2 for D (6 bases). The CDR3 contains 13 residues. CDR1 and CDR2 (germline): MNHNS, SASEGT. V was shortened by 7 bases and J by 7 bases, with 14 bases between the two germline ends. The CDR3 region is CASTSGGENEQFF. CDR3 in DNA: TGTGCCAGCACCTCAGGAGGGGAGAATGAGCAGTTCTTC.

The chain is built from TRBV3-1 and TRBJ2-1; 12 bases map to TRBD2. CDR3 size: 17 residues. Germline V lookup: CDR1 LGHDT, CDR2 YNNKEL (reference sequence). V lost 4 bases to trimming and J lost 3 bases; unmatched junction nucleotides: 7. The CDR3 region is CASSRRTSGTLYNEQFF. In DNA, the CDR3 is TGTGCCAGCAGCCGCCGGACTAGCGGGACCCTCTACAATGAGCAGTTCTTC.

This chain uses TRBV4-1 with TRBJ2-3; D may be TRBD2 (5 bases). CDR1 MGHRA and CDR2 YSYEKL come from the germline V gene. V was cut by 2 bases and J by 5 bases, with 20 bases left in between. The CDR3 has 17 residues. This CDR3 is CASSQLPGKWSRDTQYF. The CDR3 DNA follows: TGCGCCAGCAGCCAACTCCCGGGGAAATGGTCGCGAGATACGCAGTATTTT.

The table lists this clonotype with a few counts. The chain couples TRBV2 to TRBJ2-5; D possibly corresponds to TRBD1 (5 bases). The CDR3 is 15 amino acids. V was clipped by 2 bases and J by 2 bases, with 12 bases between them. Germline V lookup: CDR1 SNHLY, CDR2 FYNNEI. Here the CDR3 DNA reads TGTGCCAGCAGTGAACTGGACACGTCACAAGAGACCCAGTACTTC. This codes for CASSELDTSQETQYF.

This CDR3 reads CASSLFRTSGRAYEQYF. The CDR3 region has the DNA TGTGCCAGCAGTTTATTCCGGACTAGCGGGAGGGCCTACGAGCAGTACTTC. The V gene is TRBV27, the J gene TRBJ2-7; 15 positions agree with TRBD2. Losses at the gene ends were 1 base for V and 2 bases for J; bases not matched to a gene: 3. Per the germline V gene, CDR1 is MNHEY and CDR2 is SMNVEV (reference sequence). The CDR3 is made up of 17 amino acids.

This clonotype was seen more than once but under ten times. The chain combines TRBV9 with TRBJ1-3, with D uncertain. The V gene's germline CDR1 is SGDLS and CDR2 YYNGEE. This CDR3 contains 16 residues. V lost 0 bases and J lost 0, with 10 bases in between. The CDR3 region is CASSVEPKYSGNTIYF. The CDR3 bases are TGTGCCAGCAGCGTAGAGCCCAAATACTCTGGAAACACCATATATTTT.

The chain combines TRBV28 with TRBJ2-7, with D hard to call. V lost 2 bases to trimming and J lost 4 bases, with 12 bases between them. In germline, CDR1 is MDHEN, CDR2 SYDVKM. The CDR3 covers 14 residues. CDR3 nucleotide sequence: TGTGCCAGCAGTTTAATCGCTAGAGTATACGAGCAGTACTTC. It specifies CASSLIARVYEQYF.

This clonotype was detected a few times. V and J are TRBV6-1 and TRBJ1-5; TRBD1 might be the D (5 bases). The CDR3 spans 16 residues. Germline V gene lookup returns CDR1 MNHNS and CDR2 SASEGT. The V gene lost 5 bases and the J gene lost 2 bases, with 16 bases spanning the gap. The CDR3 DNA reads TGTGCCAGCAGTTTCCCGAGGGGAGGCGGCAATCAGCCCCAGCATTTT. This sequence encodes CASSFPRGGGNQPQHF.

This clonotype was detected many times. The rearrangement uses TRBV2 and TRBJ1-1; D call uncertain. The germline V and J ends were trimmed by 2 bases and 4 bases, with 14 bases remaining between them. CDR1 is SNHLY, CDR2 FYNNEI, per germline. There are 15 residues in the CDR3. CDR3 loop: CASSERSSGGTEAFF. DNA for the CDR3: TGTGCCAGCAGTGAACGTTCATCTGGAGGCACTGAAGCTTTCTTT.

There are many counts of this clonotype. The chain has TRBV18 and TRBJ1-2; D possibly corresponds to TRBD1 (5 bases). This CDR3 has 19 amino acids. Germline loops: CDR1 KGHSH, CDR2 LQKENI. V was cut by 2 bases and J by 1 base, with 23 bases left in between. CDR3 residues: CASSPYLAAGTRLNYGYTF. CDR3 nucleotide sequence: TGTGCCAGCTCACCATACTTGGCCGCCGGGACCCGTCTTAACTATGGCTACACCTTC.

For the CDR3, the DNA is TGTGCCAGCAGCTTAGCGGGAGGGCCGTTAGACGAGCAGTACTTC. Its protein is CASSLAGGPLDEQYF. The chain links TRBV7-3 to TRBJ2-7, with 9 bases fitting TRBD2. V dropped 2 bases and J dropped 5; count of bases not matched to a gene: 7. The CDR3 covers 15 residues. Germline assignment: CDR1 SGHTA and CDR2 FQGTGA.

The chain combines TRBV29-1 with TRBJ1-1, with D maybe TRBD1 (5 bases). Germline values: CDR1 SQVTM, CDR2 ANQGSEA. V shed 3 bases and J shed 4 bases, with 12 bases lying between them. The CDR3 runs 13 residues. The CDR3 loop reads CSVDTWQGTEAFF. CDR3 bases: TGCAGCGTTGATACGTGGCAGGGCACTGAAGCTTTCTTT.

This clonotype was recorded at least ten times. This chain links TRBV7-2 with TRBJ1-1, with 7 bases that match TRBD1. V was clipped by 3 bases and J by 6 bases; unmatched bases: 7. The CDR3 totals 14 residues. CDR1 and CDR2 (germline): SGHTA, FQGNSA. The CDR3, as DNA: TGTGCCAGCAGCTTGCGACAGGGTGGCGCTGAAGCTTTCTTT. It translates to CASSLRQGGAEAFF. Complete variable domain (other parts from reference TRBV7-2 and TRBJ1-1): GAGVSQSPSNKVTEKGKDVELRCDPISGHTALYWYRQSLGQGLEFLIYFQGNSAPDKSGLPSDRFSAERTGGSVSTLTIQRTQQEDSAVYLCASSLRQGGAEAFFGQGTRLTVV.

This clonotype was recorded at least ten times. This chain joins TRBV5-8 and TRBJ2-7; D is perhaps TRBD1 or TRBD2 (5 bases each). Germline V lookup: CDR1 SGHTS, CDR2 YDEGEE. The CDR3 is 15 residues long. V lost 1 base to trimming and J lost 2 bases, with 13 bases between them. The CDR3 coding sequence is TGTGCCAGCAGCTTGCTCCGGGGACCAACCTACGAGCAGTACTTC. Amino acid sequence: CASSLLRGPTYEQYF.